This TCR beta chain comes out of a study of blood T cell repertoires in COVID-19. Sequencing used immunoSEQ multiplex PCR; TCRdb keeps in-frame clones, though not all of them. The sample has some 97,000 clones, roughly 89% seen once. Trimming took 1 base from V and 6 from J, leaving 13 bases between them. Germline-derived CDR1 and CDR2 are LGHNA and YNFKEQ. This CDR3 contains 15 residues. This receptor was identified in a man aged 65 to 79 with acute or convalescent COVID-19. Material for sequencing was peripheral blood. This chain uses TRBV4-2 with TRBJ1-5; D is possibly TRBD1 (6 bases). CDR3 in amino acids: CASSQVRGGGQPQHF. CDR3 sequence (DNA): TGTGCCAGCAGCCAAGTGCGGGGGGGCGGTCAGCCCCAGCATTTT.